This TCR beta chain was recorded in a study of cytomegalovirus exposure and HLA in healthy donors. The study, taken as a whole, reports: The authors later linked a missense DCLRE1C variant to TCR beta V- and J-gene trimming. One cluster of highly shared sequence variants probably arose as a sequencing artifact.

Donors likely had unrecorded immune exposures despite being nominally healthy when sampled. Germline V lookup: CDR1 LNHDA, CDR2 SQIVND (reference sequence). V was pared by 6 bases and J by 6 bases, with 6 bases of the junction left unmatched. The CDR3 covers 13 residues. The PCR made use of 60 Vbeta and 13 Jbeta primers. The assay was immunoSEQ multiplex PCR, and TCRdb's table has in-frame clones only and misses some. The sample comprises approximately 150,000 clones, roughly four fifths of which are singletons, and about 5.2% rests with the top ten. Points on this clone: What it binds is unknown.

Material: PBMCs. The chain uses TRBV19 and TRBJ2-3, with TRBD1 matching over 7 bases. The source of this sequence is a man aged 25-40 years in good health and CMV-seropositive. This CDR3 is CASRQQGLDTQYF. Written as DNA, the CDR3 is TGTGCCAGTAGACAACAGGGGTTGGATACGCAGTATTTT. The entire variable domain, with the rest obtained from reference TRBV19 and TRBJ2-3, is as follows: DGGITQSPKYLFRKEGQNVTLSCEQNLNHDAMYWYRQDPGQGLRLIYYSQIVNDFQKGDIAEGYSVSREKKESFPLTVTSAQKNPTAFYLCASRQQGLDTQYFGPGTRLTVL.